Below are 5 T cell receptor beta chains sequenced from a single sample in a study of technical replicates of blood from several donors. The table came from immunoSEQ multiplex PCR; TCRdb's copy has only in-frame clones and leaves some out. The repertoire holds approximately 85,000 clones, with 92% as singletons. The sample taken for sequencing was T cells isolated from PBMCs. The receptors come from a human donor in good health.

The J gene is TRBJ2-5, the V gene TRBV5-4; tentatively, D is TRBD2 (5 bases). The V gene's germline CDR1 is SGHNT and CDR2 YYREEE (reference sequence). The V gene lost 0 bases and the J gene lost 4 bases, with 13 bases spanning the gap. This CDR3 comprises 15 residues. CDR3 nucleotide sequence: TGTGCCAGCAGCTTGGTAACGGGGTCGGGAGAGACCCAGTACTTC. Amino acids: CASSLVTGSGETQYF.

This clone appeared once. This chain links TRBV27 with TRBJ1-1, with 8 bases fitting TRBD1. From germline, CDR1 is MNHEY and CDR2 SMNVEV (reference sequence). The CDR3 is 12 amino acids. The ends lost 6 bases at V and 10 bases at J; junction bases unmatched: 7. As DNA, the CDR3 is TGTGCCAGCAGCCACAGGGGGGAGGTAGCTTTCTTT. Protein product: CASSHRGEVAFF.

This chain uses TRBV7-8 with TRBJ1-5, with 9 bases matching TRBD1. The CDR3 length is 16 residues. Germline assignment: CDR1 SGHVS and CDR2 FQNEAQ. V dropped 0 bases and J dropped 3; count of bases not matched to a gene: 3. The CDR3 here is CASSLADRGYNQPQHF. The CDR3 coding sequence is TGTGCCAGCAGCTTAGCGGACAGGGGCTACAATCAGCCCCAGCATTTT.

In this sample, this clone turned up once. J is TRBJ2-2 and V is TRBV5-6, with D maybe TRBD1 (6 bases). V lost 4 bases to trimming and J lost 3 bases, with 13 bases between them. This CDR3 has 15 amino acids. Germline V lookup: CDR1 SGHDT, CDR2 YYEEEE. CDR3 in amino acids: CASSGGRGYTGELFF. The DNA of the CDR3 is TGTGCCAGCAGCGGGGGCAGGGGTTACACCGGGGAGCTGTTTTTT.

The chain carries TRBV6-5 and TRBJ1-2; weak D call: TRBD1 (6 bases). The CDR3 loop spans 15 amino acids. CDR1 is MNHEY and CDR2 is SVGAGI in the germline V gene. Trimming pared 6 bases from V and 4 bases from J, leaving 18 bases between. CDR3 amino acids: CASRTTSGTPYGYTF. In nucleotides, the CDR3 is TGTGCCAGCAGGACAACCTCCGGGACACCCTATGGCTACACCTTC.